This T cell receptor (beta chain) is drawn from a study of regulatory T cells in long-lasting Graves disease. With iRepertoire HTBI primers and Arm-PCR of CDR3 regions, TCR beta libraries were built. TCRdb reanalysed the multiplex PCR reads using MiXCR and keeps one entry per CDR3 protein. The repertoire holds some 240,000 distinct CDR3 sequences, with approximately 18% as singletons. The CDR3 loop spans 12 amino acids. Germline V gene lookup returns CDR1 GTSNPN and CDR2 SVGIG (reference sequence). V dropped 7 bases and J dropped 1; count of bases not matched to a gene: 3. This clonotype was recorded at least ten times. Time point noted: newly diagnosed GD, antithyroid drugs for less than 3 months. RNA extracted from PBMCs served as the sequencing template. The same data also contributed to another study, on T cells in Graves' hyperthyroidism and ophthalmopathy.

The rearrangement joins TRBV30 to TRBJ2-7; TRBD1 matches 8 bases. This TCR was recovered from a woman aged 25 to 39 with Graves disease. The sample in question was peripheral blood mononuclear cells (PBMCs), obtained at new diagnosis, from a patient treated with antithyroid drugs. CDR3 DNA sequence: TGTGCCTCTTGGACAGGGTCCTACGAGCAGTACTTC. Translating it yields CASWTGSYEQYF.